This is a list of T cell receptor beta chains from one sample in a study of long-term antiretroviral therapy in people with HIV. Here immunoSEQ multiplex PCR was the method, and the copy in TCRdb shows in-frame clones only, minus some. The profile covers 30,000 to 45,000 clones, with 80% appearing a single time and under 7% taken by the ten largest. Material: unsorted PBMCs, obtained 3.4 years after starting antiretroviral therapy. The receptors stem from a man aged 25 to 45 with HIV. Both conserved end residues are part of each CDR3. Each record gives: CDR3 length, V gene, clone size, D gene, J gene, CDR3 DNA, CDR3 protein. A D gene is named only where the DNA matches it firmly. The size field is filled for only some rows; it gives once, few, many or a size class.

cdr3_length: 13
v_call: TRBV10-3
clone_size: .
d_call: .
j_call: TRBJ1-5
cdr3_nt: TGTGCCATCAGTGCAGGGAGCAATCAGCCCCAGCATTTT
cdr3_aa: CAISAGSNQPQHF

cdr3_length: 15
v_call: TRBV28
clone_size: .
d_call: TRBD2
j_call: TRBJ2-3
cdr3_nt: TGTGCCAGCAGGATAGCGGGAGGGAGCACAGATACGCAGTATTTT
cdr3_aa: CASRIAGGSTDTQYF

cdr3_length: 11
v_call: TRBV20-1
clone_size: .
d_call: .
j_call: TRBJ2-7
cdr3_nt: TGCAGTGCTAGACTAGCGTCCGAGCAGTACTTC
cdr3_aa: CSARLASEQYF

cdr3_length: 12
v_call: TRBV7-2
clone_size: few
d_call: .
j_call: TRBJ2-3
cdr3_nt: TGTGCCAGCAGCTCATACACAGATACGCAGTATTTT
cdr3_aa: CASSSYTDTQYF

cdr3_length: 15
v_call: TRBV5-1
clone_size: .
d_call: TRBD2
j_call: TRBJ2-1
cdr3_nt: TGCGCCAGCAGCCCCGGACTAGCGGGAGCCAATGAGCAGTTCTTC
cdr3_aa: CASSPGLAGANEQFF

cdr3_length: 13
v_call: TRBV6-5
clone_size: .
d_call: .
j_call: TRBJ2-3
cdr3_nt: TGTGCCAGCAGGCGGGACTCGACAGATACGCAGTATTTT
cdr3_aa: CASRRDSTDTQYF

cdr3_length: 13
v_call: TRBV2
clone_size: .
d_call: .
j_call: TRBJ1-2
cdr3_nt: TGTGCCAGCAGGACGCGGGCTAACTATGGCTACACCTTC
cdr3_aa: CASRTRANYGYTF

cdr3_length: 15
v_call: TRBV7-9
clone_size: .
d_call: .
j_call: TRBJ1-5
cdr3_nt: TGTGCCAGCAGCTTGGGCCACCTTAGCAATCAGCCCCAGCATTTT
cdr3_aa: CASSLGHLSNQPQHF

cdr3_length: 12
v_call: TRBV6-1
clone_size: once
d_call: .
j_call: TRBJ1-4
cdr3_nt: TGTGCCAGCAGTGAGAGGGTGACCATACTGTTTTTT
cdr3_aa: CASSERVTILFF

cdr3_length: 13
v_call: TRBV11-2
clone_size: .
d_call: .
j_call: TRBJ2-7
cdr3_nt: TGTGCCAGCAGCTCGCGCAGGGACCACGAGCAGTACTTC
cdr3_aa: CASSSRRDHEQYF

cdr3_length: 15
v_call: TRBV6-5
clone_size: .
d_call: .
j_call: TRBJ2-5
cdr3_nt: TGTGCCAGCAGTTCCCAAAACGTGTACCAAGAGACCCAGTACTTC
cdr3_aa: CASSSQNVYQETQYF

cdr3_length: 14
v_call: TRBV28
clone_size: .
d_call: .
j_call: TRBJ1-2
cdr3_nt: TGTGCCAGCAGCTCCACCCAGGGGAGCTATGGCTACACCTTC
cdr3_aa: CASSSTQGSYGYTF

cdr3_length: 13
v_call: TRBV4-1
clone_size: .
d_call: TRBD2
j_call: TRBJ2-2
cdr3_nt: TGCGCCAGCAGCGCCGGGGGGTTCGGGGAGCTGTTTTTT
cdr3_aa: CASSAGGFGELFF

cdr3_length: 16
v_call: TRBV7-9
clone_size: .
d_call: TRBD2
j_call: TRBJ2-5
cdr3_nt: TGTGCCAGCAGCTCCCCGGTCCTAGCGGGACTGGAGACCCAGTACTTC
cdr3_aa: CASSSPVLAGLETQYF

cdr3_length: 16
v_call: TRBV27
clone_size: .
d_call: .
j_call: TRBJ2-1
cdr3_nt: TGTGCCAGCAGCCCTAAAACAGGGAGCCCCTACAATGAGCAGTTCTTC
cdr3_aa: CASSPKTGSPYNEQFF

cdr3_length: 15
v_call: TRBV27
clone_size: once
d_call: .
j_call: TRBJ2-7
cdr3_nt: TGTGCCAGCAGTTCGGACGGTCCGCTTGGGGACGAGCAGTACTTC
cdr3_aa: CASSSDGPLGDEQYF

cdr3_length: 15
v_call: TRBV9
clone_size: .
d_call: .
j_call: TRBJ1-1
cdr3_nt: TGTGCCAGCAGCGTAGGGGCCCTAGGGAACACTGAAGCTTTCTTT
cdr3_aa: CASSVGALGNTEAFF

cdr3_length: 14
v_call: TRBV5-5
clone_size: .
d_call: .
j_call: TRBJ1-1
cdr3_nt: TGTGCCAGCAGCTTGGCCAGGGGGAACACTGAAGCTTTCTTT
cdr3_aa: CASSLARGNTEAFF

cdr3_length: 15
v_call: TRBV19
clone_size: once
d_call: .
j_call: TRBJ1-1
cdr3_nt: TGTGCCAGTAGTCCCCGACAGGAGCTGAACACTGAAGCTTTCTTT
cdr3_aa: CASSPRQELNTEAFF

cdr3_length: 13
v_call: TRBV10-1
clone_size: few
d_call: .
j_call: TRBJ2-7
cdr3_nt: TGCGCCAGCAGTGAGATGGACACCTACGAGCAGTACTTC
cdr3_aa: CASSEMDTYEQYF

cdr3_length: 16
v_call: TRBV28
clone_size: .
d_call: .
j_call: TRBJ2-3
cdr3_nt: TGTGCCAGCTCTCGACCGGGACTCCTTCGGGCAGATACGCAGTATTTT
cdr3_aa: CASSRPGLLRADTQYF

cdr3_length: 18
v_call: TRBV4-3
clone_size: .
d_call: TRBD2
j_call: TRBJ2-5
cdr3_nt: TGCGCCAGCAGCCAGGGGACTAGCGGGAGTGGAATCCAAGAGACCCAGTACTTC
cdr3_aa: CASSQGTSGSGIQETQYF

cdr3_length: 16
v_call: TRBV27
clone_size: once
d_call: TRBD2
j_call: TRBJ2-1
cdr3_nt: TGTGCCAGCAGTTTTATCGGGACTAGCGGGGGTTGGGAGCAGTTCTTC
cdr3_aa: CASSFIGTSGGWEQFF

cdr3_length: 17
v_call: TRBV4-3
clone_size: .
d_call: .
j_call: TRBJ2-1
cdr3_nt: TGCGCCAGCAGCCAAGATCGGGGCTTGCGGGTCAACAATGAGCAGTTCTTC
cdr3_aa: CASSQDRGLRVNNEQFF

cdr3_length: 20
v_call: TRBV7-7
clone_size: .
d_call: .
j_call: TRBJ1-5
cdr3_nt: TGTGCTAGCAGCTTTGAAATTAGTACCAGATACCCCTATAGCAATCAGCCCCAGCATTTT
cdr3_aa: CASSFEISTRYPYSNQPQHF

cdr3_length: 15
v_call: TRBV15
clone_size: .
d_call: .
j_call: TRBJ1-5
cdr3_nt: TGTGCCACCAGCAGAGAAAGGGGTAGCAATCAGCCCCAGCATTTT
cdr3_aa: CATSRERGSNQPQHF

cdr3_length: 12
v_call: TRBV2
clone_size: .
d_call: .
j_call: TRBJ2-1
cdr3_nt: TGTGCCAGCAGTGATAAGTGGTACGAGCAGTTCTTC
cdr3_aa: CASSDKWYEQFF

cdr3_length: 15
v_call: TRBV18
clone_size: .
d_call: TRBD1
j_call: TRBJ2-2
cdr3_nt: TGTGCCAGCTCACAGACAGGGGGAAGGACCGGGGAGCTGTTTTTT
cdr3_aa: CASSQTGGRTGELFF

cdr3_length: 13
v_call: TRBV27
clone_size: .
d_call: .
j_call: TRBJ1-5
cdr3_nt: TGTGCCAGCAGTTTAAGTAGCAATCAGCCCCAGCATTTT
cdr3_aa: CASSLSSNQPQHF

cdr3_length: 15
v_call: TRBV6-1
clone_size: once
d_call: TRBD1
j_call: TRBJ2-5
cdr3_nt: TGTGCCAGCACCCGACAGGGCTCGCAGGTGGAGACCCAGTACTTC
cdr3_aa: CASTRQGSQVETQYF

cdr3_length: 14
v_call: TRBV29-1
clone_size: .
d_call: .
j_call: TRBJ2-1
cdr3_nt: TGCAGCGTTGAGGGTGGGAGAACGTACAATGAGCAGTTCTTC
cdr3_aa: CSVEGGRTYNEQFF

cdr3_length: 14
v_call: TRBV19
clone_size: .
d_call: .
j_call: TRBJ1-2
cdr3_nt: TGTGCCAGTAGTCCAAGCCCGGGGGCTGGAGGCTACACCTTC
cdr3_aa: CASSPSPGAGGYTF

cdr3_length: 15
v_call: TRBV9
clone_size: .
d_call: TRBD2
j_call: TRBJ2-1
cdr3_nt: TGTGCCAGCAGCGTAGGCAGCGGGAGGGTTCCTGAGCAGTTCTTC
cdr3_aa: CASSVGSGRVPEQFF

cdr3_length: 14
v_call: TRBV18
clone_size: few
d_call: TRBD1
j_call: TRBJ1-1
cdr3_nt: TGTGCCAGCTCACAGCAGACAGGGATCACTGAAGCTTTCTTT
cdr3_aa: CASSQQTGITEAFF

cdr3_length: 13
v_call: TRBV7-2
clone_size: .
d_call: .
j_call: TRBJ1-3
cdr3_nt: TGTGCCAGCCGGAGGGGTCCTGGAAACACCATATATTTT
cdr3_aa: CASRRGPGNTIYF

cdr3_length: 16
v_call: TRBV5-5
clone_size: .
d_call: .
j_call: TRBJ2-2
cdr3_nt: TGTGCCAGCAGCGGAGGGAGACAGAGGAACACCGGGGAGCTGTTTTTT
cdr3_aa: CASSGGRQRNTGELFF

cdr3_length: 16
v_call: TRBV5-1
clone_size: .
d_call: TRBD2
j_call: TRBJ2-2
cdr3_nt: TGCGCCAGCAGCTTTCTACCCGCGGGGGACACCGGGGAGCTGTTTTTT
cdr3_aa: CASSFLPAGDTGELFF

cdr3_length: 16
v_call: TRBV27
clone_size: .
d_call: TRBD2
j_call: TRBJ2-1
cdr3_nt: TGTGCCAGCAGTTCTCTAGCGGGCCTTACCTACAATGAGCAGTTCTTC
cdr3_aa: CASSSLAGLTYNEQFF

cdr3_length: 15
v_call: TRBV6-6
clone_size: .
d_call: TRBD1
j_call: TRBJ1-1
cdr3_nt: TGTGCCAGCAGCCGGACAGGGATTGGGAACACTGAAGCTTTCTTT
cdr3_aa: CASSRTGIGNTEAFF

cdr3_length: 16
v_call: TRBV7-8
clone_size: .
d_call: .
j_call: TRBJ2-7
cdr3_nt: TGTGCCAGCAGCTTCTTAGTGGGAGCCGCCGCCTACGAGCAGTACTTC
cdr3_aa: CASSFLVGAAAYEQYF

cdr3_length: 14
v_call: TRBV5-4
clone_size: .
d_call: TRBD1
j_call: TRBJ1-1
cdr3_nt: TGTGCCAGCAGCTTGGACAGGGGCGACACTGAAGCTTTCTTT
cdr3_aa: CASSLDRGDTEAFF

cdr3_length: 14
v_call: TRBV27
clone_size: .
d_call: .
j_call: TRBJ2-1
cdr3_nt: TGTGCCAGCAGTTCGGGACTCACAAACAATGAGCAGTTCTTC
cdr3_aa: CASSSGLTNNEQFF